Sequencing of this T cell receptor (beta chain) was carried out in a study of cytomegalovirus exposure and HLA in healthy donors. General observations from the study: Some V segments, including TRBV6-2 and TRBV6-3, were excluded as indistinguishable. The productive fraction for most TCR beta V segments was about 87% or about 30% in an earlier analysis. The study had only CMV serostatus as immune exposure information.

From germline, CDR1 is MGHRA and CDR2 YSYEKL. CDR3 size: 19 residues. J gave up 1 base and V 3 bases, and 14 bases lay outside the gene matches. With respect to this clone: The antigen is unknown.

Primers for the PCR totalled 60 Vbeta and 13 Jbeta. Libraries were prepared by immunoSEQ multiplex PCR; TCRdb keeps only in-frame clonotypes and omits some of them. There are about 91,000 clones in the sample; roughly 76% occur only once, and around 1.3% lies in the top ten. This chain uses TRBV4-1 with TRBJ2-1; 8 positions agree with TRBD1. This receptor was identified in a female donor in good health and CMV-seronegative. Sequenced input: PBMCs. The DNA for the CDR3 is TGCGCCAGCAGCCACCGACTACAGAACAGGGGGAGATCCTACAATGAGCAGTTCTTC. The encoded protein is CASSHRLQNRGRSYNEQFF.